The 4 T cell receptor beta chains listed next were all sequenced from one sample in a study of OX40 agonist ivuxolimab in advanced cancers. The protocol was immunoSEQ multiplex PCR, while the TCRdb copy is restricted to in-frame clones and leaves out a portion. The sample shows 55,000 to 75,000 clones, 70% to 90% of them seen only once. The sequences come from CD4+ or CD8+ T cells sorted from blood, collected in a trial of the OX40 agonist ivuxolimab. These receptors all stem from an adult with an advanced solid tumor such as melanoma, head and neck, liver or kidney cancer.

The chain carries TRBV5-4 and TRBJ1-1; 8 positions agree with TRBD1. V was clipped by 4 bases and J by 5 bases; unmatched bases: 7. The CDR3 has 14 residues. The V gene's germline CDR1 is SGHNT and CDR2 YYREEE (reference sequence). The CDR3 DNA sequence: TGTGCCAGCAGCATCGGACAGGGAGGGACTGAAGCTTTCTTT. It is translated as CASSIGQGGTEAFF.

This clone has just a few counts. In DNA form, the CDR3 reads TGTGCCAGCAGCGTAATTACAGGGGGCACTGAAGCTTTCTTT. Translated: CASSVITGGTEAFF. This chain joins TRBV9 and TRBJ1-1, with TRBD1 matching 8 bases. The CDR3 is made up of 14 amino acids. Germline CDR1 and CDR2: SGDLS and YYNGEE. The ends lost 1 base at V and 4 bases at J; junction bases unmatched: 3.

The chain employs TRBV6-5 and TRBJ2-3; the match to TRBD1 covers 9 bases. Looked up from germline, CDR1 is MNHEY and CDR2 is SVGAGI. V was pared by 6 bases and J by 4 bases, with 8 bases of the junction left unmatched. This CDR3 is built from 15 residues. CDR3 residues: CASRAQGASPDTQYF. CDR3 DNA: TGTGCCAGCAGGGCACAGGGGGCGAGTCCAGATACGCAGTATTTT.

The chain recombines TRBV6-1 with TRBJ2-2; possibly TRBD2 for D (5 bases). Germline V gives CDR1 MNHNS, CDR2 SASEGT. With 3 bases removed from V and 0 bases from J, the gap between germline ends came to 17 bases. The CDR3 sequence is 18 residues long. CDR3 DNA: TGTGCCAGCAGTGACTTCGGTTGGGAGCGATCGAACACCGGGGAGCTGTTTTTT. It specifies CASSDFGWERSNTGELFF.